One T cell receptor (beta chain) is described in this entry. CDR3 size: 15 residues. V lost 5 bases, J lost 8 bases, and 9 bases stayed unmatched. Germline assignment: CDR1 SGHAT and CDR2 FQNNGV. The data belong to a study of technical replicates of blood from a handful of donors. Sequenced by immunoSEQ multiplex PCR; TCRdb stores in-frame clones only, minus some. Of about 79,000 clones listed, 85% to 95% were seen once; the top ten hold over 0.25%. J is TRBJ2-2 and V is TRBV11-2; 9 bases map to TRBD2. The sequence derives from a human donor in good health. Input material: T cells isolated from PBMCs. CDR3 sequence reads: CASSPGLARTGELFF. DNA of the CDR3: TGTGCCAGCAGCCCGGGACTAGCCCGGACAGGGGAGCTGTTTTTT. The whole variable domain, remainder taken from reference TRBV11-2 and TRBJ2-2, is EAGVAQSPRYKIIEKRQSVAFWCNPISGHATLYWYQQILGQGPKLLIQFQNNGVVDDSQLPKDRFSAERLKGVDSTLKIQPAKLEDSAVYLCASSPGLARTGELFFGEGSRLTVL.